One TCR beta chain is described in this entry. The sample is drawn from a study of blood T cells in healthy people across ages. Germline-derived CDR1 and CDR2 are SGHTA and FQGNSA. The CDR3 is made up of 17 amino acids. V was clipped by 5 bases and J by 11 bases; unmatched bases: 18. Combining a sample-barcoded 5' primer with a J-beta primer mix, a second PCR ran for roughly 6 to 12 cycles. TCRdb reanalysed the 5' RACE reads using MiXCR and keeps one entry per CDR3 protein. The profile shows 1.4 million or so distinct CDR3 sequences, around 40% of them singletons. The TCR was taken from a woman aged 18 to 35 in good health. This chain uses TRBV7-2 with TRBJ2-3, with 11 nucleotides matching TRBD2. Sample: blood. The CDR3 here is CASSRSLSGGASDGQYF. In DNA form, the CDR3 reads TGTGCCAGCAGCCGCAGCCTTAGCGGGGGGGCCTCAGATGGGCAGTATTTT. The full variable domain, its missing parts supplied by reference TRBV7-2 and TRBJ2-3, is GAGVSQSPSNKVTEKGKDVELRCDPISGHTALYWYRQSLGQGLEFLIYFQGNSAPDKSGLPSDRFSAERTGGSVSTLTIQRTQQEDSAVYLCASSRSLSGGASDGQYFGPGTRLTVL.